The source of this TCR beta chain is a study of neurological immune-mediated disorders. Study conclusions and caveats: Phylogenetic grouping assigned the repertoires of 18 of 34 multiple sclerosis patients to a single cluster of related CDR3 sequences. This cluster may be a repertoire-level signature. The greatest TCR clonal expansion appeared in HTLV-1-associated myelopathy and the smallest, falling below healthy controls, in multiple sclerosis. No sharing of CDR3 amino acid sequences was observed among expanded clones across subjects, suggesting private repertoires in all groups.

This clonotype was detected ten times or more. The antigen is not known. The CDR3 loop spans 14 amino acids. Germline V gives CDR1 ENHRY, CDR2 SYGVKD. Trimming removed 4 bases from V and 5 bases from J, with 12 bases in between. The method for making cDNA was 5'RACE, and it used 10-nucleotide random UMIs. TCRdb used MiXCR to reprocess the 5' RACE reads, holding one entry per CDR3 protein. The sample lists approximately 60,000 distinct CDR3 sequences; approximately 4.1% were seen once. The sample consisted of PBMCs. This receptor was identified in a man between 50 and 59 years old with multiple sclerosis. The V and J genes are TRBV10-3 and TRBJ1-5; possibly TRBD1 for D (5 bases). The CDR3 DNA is TGTGCCATCAGTGGGGGGGACCCCTATCAGCCCCAGCATTTT. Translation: CAISGGDPYQPQHF.